These 19 T cell receptor beta chains came from one sample sequenced in a study of graft-versus-host responses after intestinal transplantation. Only in-frame clones appear in the TCRdb table, and some are missing; sequencing was by immunoSEQ multiplex PCR. The table shows some 44,000 clones, with about 95% occurring only once. The specimen comprised PBMCs, sampled about 11 months after intestinal transplant. Receptors were obtained from a human patient who received an intestinal transplant, so some T cells may come from the graft donor.

The gene calls are TRBV9 and TRBJ2-2; a possible D gene is TRBD1 (6 bases). Trimming took off 4 bases at V and 2 bases at J, with 12 bases between the two ends. Germline V gene data show CDR1 as SGDLS and CDR2 as YYNGEE. The CDR3 extends over 15 amino acids. The CDR3 nucleotides read TGTGCCAGCAGCTCGACAGGCCTTAACACCGGGGAGCTGTTTTTT. Translating it yields CASSSTGLNTGELFF.

The chain joins TRBV23-1 to TRBJ2-7, with D uncertain. TRBV23-1 is identified as an open reading frame with a role that is uncertain. Trimming stripped 4 bases from V and 4 bases from J, with 2 bases between. The CDR3 extends over 10 amino acids. CDR3 sequence (DNA): TGCGCCAGCAGTCTGTACGAGCAGTACTTC. Its protein product is CASSLYEQYF.

This clone has more than one count but fewer than ten. The chain combines TRBV6-1 with TRBJ2-7; D ambiguous. Germline lookup yields CDR1 MNHNS and CDR2 SASEGT. The V end lost 2 bases, the J end lost 0 bases, and 8 bases lay between the germline ends. CDR3 length: 14 amino acids. The CDR3 loop is CASSESFYSYEQYF. Here the CDR3 DNA reads TGTGCCAGCAGTGAATCCTTTTACTCCTACGAGCAGTACTTC.

This rearrangement joins TRBV6-6 to TRBJ2-7, with TRBD1 identical over 10 bases. The germline V gene encodes CDR1 MNHNY and CDR2 SVGAGI (reference sequence). This CDR3 comprises 14 residues. V trimming: 7 bases; J trimming: 6 bases; junction bases outside the gene matches: 9. The DNA for the CDR3 is TGTGCCAGCACCCCGGGACAGGGGACCGCCGAGCAGTACTTC. Amino acids: CASTPGQGTAEQYF.

The V call is TRBV13, the J call TRBJ1-5; D may be TRBD1 (5 bases). The germline V and J ends were trimmed by 0 bases and 4 bases, with 10 bases remaining between them. This CDR3 has 15 residues. Germline V lookup: CDR1 PRHDT, CDR2 FYEKMQ (reference sequence). CDR3 coding DNA: TGTGCCAGCAGCTTAGGCCAGGGAGGGAATCAGCCCCAGCATTTT. Translated: CASSLGQGGNQPQHF.

The chain couples TRBV7-3 to TRBJ2-1; D may be TRBD2 (6 bases). Germline V gene data show CDR1 as SGHTA and CDR2 as FQGTGA. Trimming removed 3 bases at V and 0 bases at J, with 12 bases between. The CDR3 contains 16 residues. The CDR3 loop reads CASSFAAGSSYNEQFF. The CDR3 DNA sequence: TGTGCCAGCAGCTTCGCGGCGGGAAGCTCCTACAATGAGCAGTTCTTC.

This clone came up once. This sequence joins TRBV27 and TRBJ2-1, with 7 bases identical to TRBD2. With 8 bases clipped from V and 7 bases from J, the junction kept 14 bases outside the gene matches. Germline V CDR1 and CDR2: MNHEY, SMNVEV (reference sequence). The CDR3 is made up of 15 amino acids. CDR3 loop: CASRSSLAEPNEQFF. CDR3 sequence (DNA): TGTGCCAGCCGCTCCTCCCTAGCGGAACCAAATGAGCAGTTCTTC.

V gene TRBV2 combines with J gene TRBJ1-1, with no clear D. V lost 6 bases and J lost 0, with 11 bases in between. The CDR3 totals 14 residues. CDR1 is SNHLY and CDR2 is FYNNEI in the germline V gene. This CDR3 reads CASRVAEMNTEAFF. The CDR3 bases are TGTGCCAGCAGAGTGGCGGAGATGAACACTGAAGCTTTCTTT. Looking up the rest from reference TRBV2 and TRBJ1-1 gives the full variable domain: EPEVTQTPSHQVTQMGQEVILRCVPISNHLYFYWYRQILGQKVEFLVSFYNNEISEKSEIFDDQFSVERPDGSNFTLKIRSTKLEDSAMYFCASRVAEMNTEAFFGQGTRLTVV.

This chain uses TRBV9 with TRBJ2-2, with D unclear. V was shortened by 0 bases and J by 4 bases, with 13 bases between the two germline ends. The CDR3 has 16 residues. Per the germline V gene, CDR1 is SGDLS and CDR2 is YYNGEE. CDR3: CASSVDWRLLTGELFF. As DNA, the CDR3 is TGTGCCAGCAGCGTAGATTGGCGCCTGCTCACCGGGGAGCTGTTTTTT.

On this clone itself: The junction does not match germline at one end; this may be a read error. The chain employs TRBV4-1 and TRBJ1-6, with a possible D match to TRBD1 (5 bases). CDR1 is MGHRA and CDR2 is YSYEKL in the germline V gene. The CDR3 consists of 19 residues. The CDR3 DNA is TGCGCCAGCAGACAAGGAGCGAAGGGGAGGAATAAAAATGGTTCACCCCTCCACTTT. This codes for CASRQGAKGRNKNGSPLHF.

The J gene is TRBJ2-7, the V gene TRBV15; possible D gene TRBD1, 6 bases. This CDR3 has 15 residues. Germline CDR1 reads LNHNV; CDR2 reads YYDKDF (reference sequence). V gave up 5 bases and J gave up 5 bases, with 19 bases separating them. Here the CDR3 DNA reads TGTGCCACCAGCTCTCCTACACTAGGGACAAACGAGCAGTACTTC. Its translation is CATSSPTLGTNEQYF.

A remark on this clone: Additional DNA sequences in this sample encode the identical CDR3. The chain uses TRBV5-4 and TRBJ2-3; 8 bases agree with TRBD1. Germline V lookup: CDR1 SGHNT, CDR2 YYREEE (reference sequence). V trimming: 4 bases; J trimming: 3 bases; junction bases outside the gene matches: 13. This CDR3 region has 17 residues. CDR3: CASSGGQAYLGTDTQYF. For the CDR3, the DNA is TGTGCCAGCAGCGGGGGACAGGCATACTTAGGAACAGATACGCAGTATTTT.

V is TRBV29-1 and J is TRBJ2-1; 10 bases are a match to TRBD2. Germline lookup yields CDR1 SQVTM and CDR2 ANQGSEA. Unmatched junction bases numbered 7, after V lost 4 bases and J lost 7 bases. The CDR3 extends over 14 amino acids. This chain's CDR3 is CSVGASGGYNEQFF. As DNA, the CDR3 is TGCAGCGTTGGGGCTAGCGGGGGTTATAATGAGCAGTTCTTC.

This sequence joins TRBV9 and TRBJ2-3; a possible D gene is TRBD1 (6 bases). This CDR3 region has 16 residues. Germline V gene sequence: CDR1 SGDLS, CDR2 YYNGEE. V gave up 1 base and J gave up 4 bases, with 16 bases separating them. CDR3 sequence (DNA): TGTGCCAGCAGCGTAAATCCAGGGGCGGACCCAGATACGCAGTATTTT. Encoded protein: CASSVNPGADPDTQYF.

The genes are TRBV6-5 and TRBJ2-3, with 8 bases identical to TRBD2. The CDR3 is made up of 14 amino acids. Per the germline V gene, CDR1 is MNHEY and CDR2 is SVGAGI. Trimming took 4 bases from V and 6 from J; bases not matched to a gene: 6. The CDR3 loop is CASSSAGDLDTQYF. The CDR3 nucleotides read TGTGCCAGCAGTTCAGCGGGAGATTTGGATACGCAGTATTTT.

In its sample, this clone was seen once. The V and J genes are TRBV19 and TRBJ1-5; 8 bases are a match to TRBD1. V shed 7 bases and J 4 bases; nucleotides not matched to a gene: 12. The CDR3 contains 16 residues. CDR1 is LNHDA and CDR2 is SQIVND in the germline V gene (reference sequence). The chain's CDR3 is CASTPNRGQVNQPQHF. As DNA, the CDR3 is TGTGCCAGTACCCCCAACCGGGGACAGGTTAATCAGCCCCAGCATTTT. Based on the CDR3 plus reference TRBV19 and TRBJ1-5, the full variable domain is DGGITQSPKYLFRKEGQNVTLSCEQNLNHDAMYWYRQDPGQGLRLIYYSQIVNDFQKGDIAEGYSVSREKKESFPLTVTSAQKNPTAFYLCASTPNRGQVNQPQHFGDGTRLSIL.

The chain has TRBV19 and TRBJ2-1, with D unresolved. The germline V gene encodes CDR1 LNHDA and CDR2 SQIVND (reference sequence). The CDR3 is 13 residues long. The V gene lost 2 bases and the J gene lost 3 bases, with 5 bases spanning the gap. CDR3 nucleotide sequence: TGTGCCAGTAGTATAAGATTCTACAATGAGCAGTTCTTC. Protein sequence: CASSIRFYNEQFF.

The V call is TRBV4-1, the J call TRBJ1-6; D is uncertain. Trimming removed 1 base from V and 5 bases from J, with 9 bases in between. CDR1 and CDR2 from the germline V gene are MGHRA and YSYEKL. CDR3 length: 15 residues. The DNA for the CDR3 is TGCGCCAGCAGCCAAGTACTGTTCGATAATTCACCCCTCCACTTT. Protein: CASSQVLFDNSPLHF.

This chain links TRBV2 with TRBJ1-2; D is ambiguous. There are 14 residues in the CDR3. Trimming took off 3 bases at V and 4 bases at J, with 12 bases between the two ends. Germline-derived CDR1 and CDR2 are SNHLY and FYNNEI. CDR3 sequence: CASSEGLILYGYTF. CDR3 in DNA: TGTGCCAGCAGTGAGGGCCTCATTCTCTATGGCTACACCTTC.